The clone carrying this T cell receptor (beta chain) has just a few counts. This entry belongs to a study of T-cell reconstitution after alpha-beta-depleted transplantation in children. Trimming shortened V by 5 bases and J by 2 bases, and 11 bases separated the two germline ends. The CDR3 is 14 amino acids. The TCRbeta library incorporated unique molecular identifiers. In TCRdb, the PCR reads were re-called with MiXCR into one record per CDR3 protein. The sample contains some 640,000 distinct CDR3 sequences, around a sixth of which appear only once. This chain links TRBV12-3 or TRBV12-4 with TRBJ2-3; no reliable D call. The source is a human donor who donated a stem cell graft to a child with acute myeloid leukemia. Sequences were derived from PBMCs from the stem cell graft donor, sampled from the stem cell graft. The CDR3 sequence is CASSPIAATDTQYF. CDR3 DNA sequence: TGTGCCAGCAGTCCGATAGCAGCCACAGATACGCAGTATTTT.